These T cell receptor beta chains were read from a single sample in a study of glioma-infiltrating T cells after dendritic cell vaccination. Repertoires were generated with immunoSEQ multiplex PCR, while TCRdb's copy carries only in-frame clones and drops some. The sample has approximately 90,000 clones; more than 75% are singletons. The source was blood, collected before dendritic cell vaccination. Every receptor here comes from a human donor with glioblastoma. Each CDR3 is given with its conserved first and last residue. Fields, in order: V gene, J gene, D gene, CDR3 length, CDR3 protein. D genes are given only for firm matches.

TRBV6-5	TRBJ1-6	.	14	CASYKVHTRPPLHF
TRBV15	TRBJ2-2	.	14	CATSRDSGTGELFF
TRBV7-9	TRBJ2-5	TRBD1	15	CASSRTGRGNETQYF
TRBV7-3	TRBJ2-1	TRBD2	14	CASSSGLGGDEQFF
TRBV10-3	TRBJ1-2	.	11	CATGGTYGYTF
TRBV5-1	TRBJ2-7	TRBD2	17	CASSPLPSGGASYEQYF
TRBV6-5	TRBJ2-3	.	12	CASKRSPDTQYF
TRBV6-1	TRBJ2-3	TRBD2	17	CASSAGLAGVHTDTQYF
TRBV11-2	TRBJ2-7	TRBD2	16	CASSRGLAGEKYEQYF
TRBV6-5	TRBJ2-3	TRBD2	15	CASRRLAGLADTQYF
TRBV30	TRBJ2-7	.	13	CAWSVGASYEQYF
TRBV25-1	TRBJ2-3	TRBD2	17	CASSEYPLAGNTDTQYF
TRBV6-6	TRBJ1-3	.	16	CASSYSGLYSGNTIYF
TRBV5-6	TRBJ1-1	.	14	CASSFLPLNTEAFF
TRBV7-8	TRBJ2-3	TRBD2	15	CASSPGTSGWDTQYF
TRBV5-1	TRBJ2-7	.	13	CASSRASGEGQYF
TRBV6-5	TRBJ2-3	TRBD1	14	CASRTGTGSDTQYF
TRBV7-2	TRBJ2-3	.	15	CASSFQLGGTDTQYF
TRBV6-1	TRBJ2-2	TRBD2	14	CASSGLAATGELFF
TRBV9	TRBJ1-1	TRBD1	14	CASSVDRVLTEAFF
TRBV2	TRBJ2-1	TRBD1	13	CASSRTGFDEQFF
TRBV20-1	TRBJ1-4	.	11	CSAISGEKLFF
TRBV6-6	TRBJ1-6	TRBD1	15	CASSYPGTGPSPLHF
TRBV6-5	TRBJ1-2	TRBD1	11	CASKTGDGYTF
TRBV4-1	TRBJ1-2	TRBD1	14	CASSRGQAHYGYTF
TRBV28	TRBJ2-2	TRBD2	14	CASRVAGNTGELFF
TRBV7-2	TRBJ2-7	TRBD2	16	CASTRGLAGARNEQYF
TRBV21-1	TRBJ2-7	.	17	CASSNTETREDSYEQYF
TRBV28	TRBJ2-7	TRBD2	15	CASSAGTSGTYEQYF
TRBV6-5	TRBJ1-1	TRBD1	14	CASNTGTGDTEAFF
TRBV7-2	TRBJ2-5	TRBD2	16	CAAGGGSGGAQETQYF
TRBV4-1	TRBJ2-5	TRBD1	17	CASSQEPGRQGRETQYF
TRBV5-1	TRBJ1-3	.	17	CASSLRGQDSSGNTIYF
TRBV4-3	TRBJ2-7	TRBD2	16	CASSQERTSGRDEQYF
TRBV7-3	TRBJ2-7	TRBD1	16	CASSLRGQGAGDEQYF
TRBV4-1	TRBJ1-1	TRBD1	16	CASSQGSAGGFAEAFF
TRBV5-1	TRBJ1-5	.	14	CASSPGGGNQPQHF
TRBV5-4	TRBJ2-5	TRBD1	15	CASSSQDRGLETQYF
TRBV5-4	TRBJ2-7	.	15	CASSLGLGEVYEQYF
TRBV6-5	TRBJ1-2	.	9	CARADGYTF
TRBV15	TRBJ1-6	TRBD1	13	CATGGQRNSPLHF
TRBV6-6	TRBJ2-1	.	16	CASSYSIGGGGSEQFF
TRBV5-1	TRBJ2-1	.	14	CASTRDFSYNEQFF